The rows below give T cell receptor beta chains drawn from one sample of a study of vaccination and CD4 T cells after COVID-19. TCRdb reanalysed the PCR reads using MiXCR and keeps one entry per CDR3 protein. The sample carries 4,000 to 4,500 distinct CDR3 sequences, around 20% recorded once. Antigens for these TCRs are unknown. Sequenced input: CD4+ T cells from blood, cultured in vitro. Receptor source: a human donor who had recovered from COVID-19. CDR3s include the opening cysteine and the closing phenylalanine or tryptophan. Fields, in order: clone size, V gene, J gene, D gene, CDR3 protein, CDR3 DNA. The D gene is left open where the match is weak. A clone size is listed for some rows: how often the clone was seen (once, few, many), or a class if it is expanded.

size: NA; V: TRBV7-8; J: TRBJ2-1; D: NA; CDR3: CASSFVNEQFF; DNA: TGTGCCAGCAGCTTCGTAAATGAGCAGTTCTTC
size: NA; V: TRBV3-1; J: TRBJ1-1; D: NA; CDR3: CASSRTWGTEAFF; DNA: TGTGCCAGCAGCCGCACATGGGGCACTGAAGCTTTCTTT
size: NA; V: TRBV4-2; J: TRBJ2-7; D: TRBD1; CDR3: CASSHGQGGDEQYF; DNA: TGTGCCAGCAGCCATGGACAGGGGGGAGACGAGCAGTACTTC
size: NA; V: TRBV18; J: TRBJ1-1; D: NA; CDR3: CASSQDPKGEAFF; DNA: TGTGCCAGCTCCCAAGACCCTAAGGGTGAAGCTTTCTTT
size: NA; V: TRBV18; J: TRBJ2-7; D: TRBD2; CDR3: CASSPPSAGGANEQYF; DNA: TGTGCCAGCTCACCACCGTCAGCGGGAGGGGCGAACGAGCAGTACTTC
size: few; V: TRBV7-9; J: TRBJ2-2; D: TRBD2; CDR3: CASSATSGGAGTGELFF; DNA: TGTGCCAGCAGCGCGACTAGCGGGGGGGCAGGCACCGGGGAGCTGTTTTTT
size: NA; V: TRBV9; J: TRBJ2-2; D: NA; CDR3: CASSVVGTGELFF; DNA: TGTGCCAGCAGCGTAGTAGGAACCGGGGAGCTGTTTTTT
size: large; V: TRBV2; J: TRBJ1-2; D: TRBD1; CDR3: CASSFTDRVGYGYTF; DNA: TGTGCCAGCAGTTTTACTGACAGGGTGGGCTATGGCTACACCTTC
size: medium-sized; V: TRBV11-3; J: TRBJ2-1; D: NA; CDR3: CASSLNLRNEQFF; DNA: TGTGCCAGCAGCTTGAACTTGAGGAATGAGCAGTTCTTC
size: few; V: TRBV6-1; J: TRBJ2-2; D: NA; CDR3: CAQQPGAGVNTGELFF; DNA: TGTGCTCAGCAGCCAGGGGCGGGGGTTAACACCGGGGAGCTGTTTTTT
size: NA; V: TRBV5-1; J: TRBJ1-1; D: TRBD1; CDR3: CASSLTLGGQTEAFF; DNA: TGCGCCAGCAGCTTGACACTAGGGGGCCAAACTGAAGCTTTCTTT
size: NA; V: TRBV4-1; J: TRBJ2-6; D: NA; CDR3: CASSHVVGSGANVLTF; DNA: TGCGCCAGCAGCCACGTTGTGGGGTCCGGGGCCAACGTCCTGACTTTC
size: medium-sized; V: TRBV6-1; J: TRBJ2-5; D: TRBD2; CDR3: CASRGRGGEETQYF; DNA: TGTGCCAGTCGTGGTCGGGGGGGCGAAGAGACCCAGTACTTC
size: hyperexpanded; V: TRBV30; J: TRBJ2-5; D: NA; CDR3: CAWSEAGQEETQYF; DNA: TGTGCCTGGAGTGAGGCGGGGCAGGAAGAGACCCAGTACTTC
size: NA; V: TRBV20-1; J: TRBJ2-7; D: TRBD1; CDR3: CSVNRQGSSYEQYF; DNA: TGCAGTGTCAATCGACAGGGGAGCTCCTACGAGCAGTACTTC
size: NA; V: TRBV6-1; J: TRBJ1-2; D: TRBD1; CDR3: CASSNRQGLGYGYTF; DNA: TGTGCCAGCAGTAACCGACAGGGTTTAGGGTATGGCTACACCTTC
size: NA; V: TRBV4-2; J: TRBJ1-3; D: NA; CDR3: CASSQDLSPPGNTIYF; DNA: TGTGCCAGCAGCCAAGATCTTAGCCCCCCAGGAAACACCATATATTTT
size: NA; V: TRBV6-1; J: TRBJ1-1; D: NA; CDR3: CASAVGRSTEAFF; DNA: TGTGCCAGCGCAGTGGGGCGGAGTACTGAAGCTTTCTTT
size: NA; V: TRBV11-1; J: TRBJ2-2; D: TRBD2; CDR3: CASEGGGTGELFF; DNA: TGTGCCAGCGAAGGCGGGGGGACCGGGGAGCTGTTTTTT
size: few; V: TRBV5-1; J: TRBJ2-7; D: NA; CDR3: CASKGEYEQYF; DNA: TGCGCCAGCAAAGGGGAGTACGAGCAGTACTTC
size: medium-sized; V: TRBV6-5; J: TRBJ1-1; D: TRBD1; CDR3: CASSLRTGGVNTEAFF; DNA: TGTGCCAGCAGTTTGCGGACAGGGGGCGTCAACACTGAAGCTTTCTTT
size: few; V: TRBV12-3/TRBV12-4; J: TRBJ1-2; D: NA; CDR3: CASSLNGEGGYTF; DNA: TGTGCCAGCAGTTTAAATGGGGAGGGTGGCTACACCTTC
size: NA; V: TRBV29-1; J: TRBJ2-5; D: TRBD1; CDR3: CSVRTNRGHQETQYF; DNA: TGCAGCGTGAGGACTAACAGGGGGCATCAAGAGACCCAGTACTTC
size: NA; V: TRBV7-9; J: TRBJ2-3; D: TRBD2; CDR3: CVSSLRLAGTTDTQYF; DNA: TGTGTCAGCAGCTTACGACTAGCGGGGACCACAGATACGCAGTATTTT
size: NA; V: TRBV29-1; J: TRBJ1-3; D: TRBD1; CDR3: CSVGQGFGNTIYF; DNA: TGCAGCGTTGGACAGGGCTTTGGAAACACCATATATTTT
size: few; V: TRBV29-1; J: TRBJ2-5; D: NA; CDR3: CSVGGDYLETQYF; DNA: TGCAGCGTTGGTGGAGACTACCTAGAGACCCAGTACTTC
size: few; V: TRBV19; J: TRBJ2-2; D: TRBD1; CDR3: CASTNTGTATGELFF; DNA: TGTGCCAGTACCAACACCGGGACAGCCACCGGGGAGCTGTTTTTT
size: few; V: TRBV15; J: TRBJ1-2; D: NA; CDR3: CATSRDPLNYGYTF; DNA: TGTGCCACCAGCAGAGATCCCCTTAACTATGGCTACACCTTC
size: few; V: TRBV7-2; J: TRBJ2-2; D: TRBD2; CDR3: CASQSGDYNTGELFF; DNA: TGTGCCAGCCAGAGCGGGGACTACAACACCGGGGAGCTGTTTTTT
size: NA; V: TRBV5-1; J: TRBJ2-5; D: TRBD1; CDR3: CASSLVSGGETQYF; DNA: TGCGCCAGCAGCTTGGTATCAGGGGGAGAGACCCAGTACTTC
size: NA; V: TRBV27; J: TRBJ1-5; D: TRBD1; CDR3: CASSSLDRGENQPQHF; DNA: TGTGCCAGCAGTTCCCTAGACAGGGGAGAAAATCAGCCCCAGCATTTT
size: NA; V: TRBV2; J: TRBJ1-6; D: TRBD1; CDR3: CASTRGQGGNSPLHF; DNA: TGTGCCAGCACCCGCGGACAGGGCGGGAATTCACCCCTCCACTTT
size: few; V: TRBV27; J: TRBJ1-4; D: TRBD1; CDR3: CASSSTGAPTNEKLFF; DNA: TGTGCCAGCAGCTCAACAGGGGCCCCAACTAATGAAAAACTGTTTTTT
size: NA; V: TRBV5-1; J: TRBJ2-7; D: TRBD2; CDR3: CASSPWGSGGKPTYEQYF; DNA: TGCGCCAGCAGCCCCTGGGGTAGCGGGGGTAAGCCAACCTACGAGCAGTACTTC
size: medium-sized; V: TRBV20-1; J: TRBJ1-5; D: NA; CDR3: CSAKDGNQPQHF; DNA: TGCAGTGCTAAGGACGGCAATCAGCCCCAGCATTTT
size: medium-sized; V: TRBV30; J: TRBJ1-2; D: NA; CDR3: CAWSVPTGSPYGYTF; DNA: TGTGCCTGGAGTGTACCAACAGGGAGCCCCTATGGCTACACCTTC
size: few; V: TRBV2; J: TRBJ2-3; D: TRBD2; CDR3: CASSWQTSGVGDTQYF; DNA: TGTGCCAGCAGTTGGCAGACTAGCGGGGTTGGAGATACGCAGTATTTT
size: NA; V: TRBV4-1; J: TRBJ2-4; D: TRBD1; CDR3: CASSLEGQRSQNIQYF; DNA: TGCGCCAGCAGCCTCGAGGGACAGAGAAGTCAAAACATTCAGTACTTC
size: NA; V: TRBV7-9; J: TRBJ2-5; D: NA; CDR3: CASTLLAGQETQYF; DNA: TGTGCCAGCACCTTATTGGCAGGGCAAGAGACCCAGTACTTC